This T cell receptor (beta chain) comes out of a study of T cell repertoires in cytomegalovirus infection. This clonotype turned up a few times. Its antigen is not known. A single record per CDR3 protein comes from TCRdb applying MiXCR to the reads. The sample carries about 900,000 distinct CDR3 sequences, roughly a third recorded once. CDR1 is MNHEY and CDR2 is SMNVEV in the germline V gene (reference sequence). Deletions cut 2 bases from V and 3 bases from J, with 11 bases between. This CDR3 contains 14 residues. The sample in question was cultured CD8+ T cells from PBMCs, obtained from culture after CMV antigen stimulation. The V and J genes are TRBV27 and TRBJ2-7, with D maybe TRBD2 (5 bases). The clonotype comes from a human donor in good health (CMV status not recorded). Some clones in this sample may be carry-over from other donors' samples. For the CDR3, the DNA is TGTGCCAGCAGTTTACGAGGGCCCCTCTACGAGCAGTACTTC. It codes for CASSLRGPLYEQYF.